This T cell receptor (beta chain) comes out of a study of shared clonotypes between healthy human individuals. The wider study: Participating donors consisted of two women and a few men aged 18 to 49. There were three CD4 naive, three CD4 memory, two CD8 naive and one CD8 memory plates per donor.

V dropped 5 bases and J dropped 6 bases, with 20 bases sitting between them. Germline CDR1 is SEHNR and CDR2 is FQNEAQ (reference sequence). This CDR3 region has 16 residues. Regarding the study as a whole: Measured sharing among donors was expected to vary with sequencing depth.

Terminally differentiated effector memory CD45RA+ cells were excluded by CCR7 positive selection of CD45RO-negative cells. Assay used: immunoSEQ multiplex PCR; TCRdb lists only in-frame clones, some missing. The table includes under 2,000,000 clones, roughly 95% detected once. Concerning this clone itself: Its antigen is as yet unknown.

The specimen was naive CD8+ T cells sorted from blood. The rearrangement uses TRBV7-9 and TRBJ2-1; a possible D gene is TRBD1 (5 bases). This receptor was taken from a man aged 18-30 years in good health. For the CDR3, the DNA is TGTGCCAGCAGCCCAACACCAGGGCAGGGCGTCAATGAGCAGTTCTTC. Protein product: CASSPTPGQGVNEQFF.